One sample yielded the 9 T cell receptor beta chains listed below, sequenced in a study of blood T cell repertoires in COVID-19. Measured with immunoSEQ multiplex PCR; TCRdb has only the in-frame clones, and not every one. Altogether tens of thousands of clones are present, more than 60% being singletons, with the ten largest covering roughly a tenth. Sequencing used peripheral blood. The source is a woman aged 45-60 years with acute or convalescent COVID-19.

The chain links TRBV11-2 to TRBJ2-2, with TRBD1 as a possible D gene (5 bases). CDR1 SGHAT and CDR2 FQNNGV come from the germline V gene. This CDR3 region has 16 residues. With 5 bases removed from V and 0 bases from J, the gap between germline ends came to 13 bases. CDR3 loop: CASSPQAGSNTGELFF. DNA for the CDR3: TGTGCCAGCAGCCCCCAGGCAGGGTCGAACACCGGGGAGCTGTTTTTT.

J is TRBJ1-1 and V is TRBV27; D gene uncertain. With 6 bases removed from V and 0 bases from J, the gap between germline ends came to 17 bases. The germline gives CDR1 MNHEY, CDR2 SMNVEV (reference sequence). The CDR3 extends over 16 amino acids. The CDR3 nucleotides read TGTGCCAGCAGCCTTCGGCGGGTGGGAATGAACACTGAAGCTTTCTTT. Its protein is CASSLRRVGMNTEAFF.

V gene TRBV6-4 combines with J gene TRBJ1-6, with a weak D call TRBD1 (6 bases). The V gene lost 6 bases and the J gene lost 0 bases, with 9 bases spanning the gap. This CDR3 is built from 15 residues. CDR1 MRHNA and CDR2 SNTAGT come from the germline V gene. The DNA of the CDR3 is TGTGCCAGCAGGGAGGACAGCTCCTATAATTCACCCCTCCACTTT. It codes for CASREDSSYNSPLHF.

The chain carries TRBV19 and TRBJ1-1; D is unclear. Germline assignment: CDR1 LNHDA and CDR2 SQIVND (reference sequence). V was shortened by 4 bases and J by 0 bases, with 15 bases between the two germline ends. This CDR3 contains 16 residues. Here the CDR3 DNA reads TGTGCCAGTAGTACCAATCTCCGGGTGATGAACACTGAAGCTTTCTTT. Amino acids: CASSTNLRVMNTEAFF.

The chain carries TRBV9 and TRBJ2-2; a possible D gene is TRBD1 (5 bases). CDR1 and CDR2 (germline): SGDLS, YYNGEE. CDR3 length equals 11 residues. V was clipped by 6 bases and J by 6 bases, with 6 bases between them. The CDR3 region has the DNA TGTGCCAGCACAGGGTCCGGGGAGCTGTTTTTT. Protein: CASTGSGELFF.

J is TRBJ1-1 and V is TRBV18; a possible D gene is TRBD1 (6 bases). V lost 3 bases and J 7 bases, leaving 15 bases between the germline ends. CDR1 is KGHSH and CDR2 is LQKENI in the germline V gene. This CDR3 contains 14 residues. The CDR3 protein is CASSPSAGVGEAFF. The DNA of the CDR3 is TGTGCCAGCTCACCGTCGGCAGGGGTGGGTGAAGCTTTCTTT. The entire variable domain, with the rest obtained from reference TRBV18 and TRBJ1-1, is as follows: NAGVMQNPRHLVRRRGQEARLRCSPMKGHSHVYWYRQLPEEGLKFMVYLQKENIIDESGMPKERFSAEFPKEGPSILRIQQVVRGDSAAYFCASSPSAGVGEAFFGQGTRLTVV.

The V gene is TRBV7-8, the J gene TRBJ2-3; maybe TRBD2 (6 bases). The V gene lost 7 bases and the J gene lost 3 bases, with 11 bases spanning the gap. Germline V gives CDR1 SGHVS, CDR2 FQNEAQ. The CDR3 runs to 13 residues. This chain's CDR3 is CASMRGRTDTQYF. In DNA, the CDR3 is TGTGCCAGCATGCGGGGCCGAACAGATACGCAGTATTTT.

The V gene is TRBV10-3, the J gene TRBJ1-5; D might be TRBD1 (5 bases). Trimming removed 0 bases at V and 3 bases at J, with 9 bases between. CDR3 size: 15 residues. The V gene's germline CDR1 is ENHRY and CDR2 SYGVKD. CDR3 protein: CAISESVGANQPQHF. The CDR3, as DNA: TGTGCCATCAGTGAGTCGGTAGGGGCCAATCAGCCCCAGCATTTT.

The V and J genes are TRBV3-1 (or the pseudogene TRBV3-2) and TRBJ1-2; no clear D. The CDR3 is 15 amino acids. Germline CDR1 LGHDT, CDR2 YNNKEL (reference sequence). Trimming stripped 3 bases from V and 4 bases from J, with 15 bases between. The CDR3 DNA sequence: TGTGCCAGCAGCCACGGACGGACTTTTGGCTATGGCTACACCTTC. This encodes CASSHGRTFGYGYTF.